This T cell receptor beta chain derives from a study of a mutant IDH1 vaccine in newly diagnosed glioma. Study-level background: With temozolomide cycles, or 4-6 weeks after radiotherapy alone, vaccination was started. Beforehand, treatment had been radiotherapy, temozolomide, or both; the majority received both. Overall study findings and caveats: No link was apparently found between pseudoprogression and changes in top peripheral T cell clonotypes.

Turning to this clone: Its target is unknown.

Germline CDR1 and CDR2: MRHNA and SNTAGT. There are 14 residues in the CDR3. Trimming cost V 4 bases and J 1 base; bases outside gene matches: 4. Sequencing used immunoSEQ multiplex PCR; TCRdb keeps in-frame clones, though not all of them. The table records almost 85,000 clones, almost 85% of them present only once. Described time point: week 23, last vaccination. Each dose of the vaccine consisted of 300 ug of mutant IDH1 20-mer peptide, with topical imiquimod. V is TRBV6-4 and J is TRBJ2-7; 7 bases align to TRBD1. The source is a man aged 25 to 40 with glioma. Some clones in this sample may be carry-over from other donors' samples. The sequencing used PBMCs, collected from a glioma patient whose treatment included an IDH1 peptide vaccine. The CDR3 is CASSADRTSYEQYF. The CDR3 DNA reads as TGTGCCAGCAGTGCGGACAGGACATCCTACGAGCAGTACTTC.